This entry features one T cell receptor (beta chain) sequence. Its matching antigen is unknown. The V gene end was trimmed by 7 bases and the J gene end by 5 bases; junction bases not matched to a gene: 10. Germline V lookup: CDR1 SNHLY, CDR2 FYNNEI. The CDR3 is made up of 15 amino acids. These data belong to a study of T cell repertoires in ileal Crohn's disease. Across the study: The M6 sample came from neoterminal ileum during colonoscopy after surgery.

Broader study findings: Within the first postoperative year, endoscopy came at median approximately 6.9 months.

Per sample, roughly 500 nanograms of biopsy DNA were TCRB immunosequenced. Data came from immunoSEQ multiplex PCR; TCRdb stores just in-frame clones and leaves some out. The table includes approximately 11,000 clones, less than 85% detected once. As for time point: neoterminal ileum biopsy at postoperative endoscopy, about 6 months after surgery. The material sequenced was ileal tissue. This chain links TRBV2 with TRBJ2-7; 11 bases line up with TRBD1. This receptor was identified in an adult with Crohn's disease. CDR3 sequence: CASTPLGQGVHEQYF. The CDR3, as DNA: TGTGCCAGCACCCCTTTGGGACAGGGGGTTCACGAGCAGTACTTC.